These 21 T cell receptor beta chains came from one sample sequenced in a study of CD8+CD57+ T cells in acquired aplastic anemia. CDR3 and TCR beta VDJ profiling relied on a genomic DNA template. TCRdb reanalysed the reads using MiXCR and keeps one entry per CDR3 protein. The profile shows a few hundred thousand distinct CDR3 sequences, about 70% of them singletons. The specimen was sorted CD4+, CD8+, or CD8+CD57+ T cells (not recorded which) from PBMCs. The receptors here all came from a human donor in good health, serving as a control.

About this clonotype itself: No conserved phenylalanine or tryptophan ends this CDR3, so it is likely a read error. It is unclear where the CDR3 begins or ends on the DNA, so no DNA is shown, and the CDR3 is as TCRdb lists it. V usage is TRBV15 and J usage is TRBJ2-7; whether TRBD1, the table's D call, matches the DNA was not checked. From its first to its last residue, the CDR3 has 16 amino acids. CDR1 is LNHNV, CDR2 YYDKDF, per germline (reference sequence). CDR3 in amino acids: CATSRDRGESSNEHYI.

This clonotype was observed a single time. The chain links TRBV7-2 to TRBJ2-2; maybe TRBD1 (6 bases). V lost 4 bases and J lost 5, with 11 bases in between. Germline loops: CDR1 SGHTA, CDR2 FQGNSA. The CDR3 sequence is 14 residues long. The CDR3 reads CASSSAQGTGELFF. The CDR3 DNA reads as TGTGCCAGCAGCTCTGCACAGGGAACCGGGGAGCTGTTTTTT. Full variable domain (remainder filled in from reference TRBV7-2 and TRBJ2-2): GAGVSQSPSNKVTEKGKDVELRCDPISGHTALYWYRQSLGQGLEFLIYFQGNSAPDKSGLPSDRFSAERTGGSVSTLTIQRTQQEDSAVYLCASSSAQGTGELFFGEGSRLTVL.

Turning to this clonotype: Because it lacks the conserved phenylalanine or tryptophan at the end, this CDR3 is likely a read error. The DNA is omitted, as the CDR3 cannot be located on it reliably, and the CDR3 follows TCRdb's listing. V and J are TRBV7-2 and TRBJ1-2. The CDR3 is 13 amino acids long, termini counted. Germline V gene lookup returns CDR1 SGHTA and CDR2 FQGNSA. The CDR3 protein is CASSLVSNYGYKY.

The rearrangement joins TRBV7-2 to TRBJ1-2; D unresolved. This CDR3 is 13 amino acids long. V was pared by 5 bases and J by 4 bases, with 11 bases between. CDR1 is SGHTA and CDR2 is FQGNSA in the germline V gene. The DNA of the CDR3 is TGTGCCAGCAGCGAATACGCGGGCTATGGCTACACCTTC. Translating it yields CASSEYAGYGYTF.

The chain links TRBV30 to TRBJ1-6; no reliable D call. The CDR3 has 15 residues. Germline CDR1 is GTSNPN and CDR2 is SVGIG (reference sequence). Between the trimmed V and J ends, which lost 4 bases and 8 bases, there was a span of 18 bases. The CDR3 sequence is CAWMGRRESDSPLHF. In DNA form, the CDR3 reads TGTGCCTGGATGGGGAGGCGCGAATCGGATTCACCCCTCCACTTT.

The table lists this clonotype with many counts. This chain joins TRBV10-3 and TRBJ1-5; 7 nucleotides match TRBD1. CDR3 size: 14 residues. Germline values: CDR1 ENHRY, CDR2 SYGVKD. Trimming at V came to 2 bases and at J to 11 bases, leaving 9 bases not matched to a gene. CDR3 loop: CAISEGQEGSAQHF. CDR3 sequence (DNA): TGTGCCATCAGTGAGGGACAGGAGGGCTCAGCCCAGCATTTT.

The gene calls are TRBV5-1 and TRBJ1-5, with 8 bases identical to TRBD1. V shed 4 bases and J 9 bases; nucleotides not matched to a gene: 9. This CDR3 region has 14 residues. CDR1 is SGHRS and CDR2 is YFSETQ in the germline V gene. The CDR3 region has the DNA TGCGCCAGCAGCCCTGCCCAGGGGGCAGGGCCCCAGCATTTT. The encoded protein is CASSPAQGAGPQHF.

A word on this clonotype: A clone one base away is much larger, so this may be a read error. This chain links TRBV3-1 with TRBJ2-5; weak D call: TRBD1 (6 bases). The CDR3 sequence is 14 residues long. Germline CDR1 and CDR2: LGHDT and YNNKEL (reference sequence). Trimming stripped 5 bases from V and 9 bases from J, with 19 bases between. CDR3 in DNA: TGTGCCAGCAGCGGTCCACCTCAGGGGAAGGCCCAGTACTTC. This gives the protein CASSGPPQGKAQYF.

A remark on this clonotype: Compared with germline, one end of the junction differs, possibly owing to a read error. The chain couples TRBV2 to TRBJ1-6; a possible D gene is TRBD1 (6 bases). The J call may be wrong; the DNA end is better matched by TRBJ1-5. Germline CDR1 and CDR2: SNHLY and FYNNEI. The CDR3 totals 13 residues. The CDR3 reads CASREGGAQPQHF. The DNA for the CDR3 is TGTGCCAGCAGGGAAGGGGGGGCGCAACCCCAGCATTTT.

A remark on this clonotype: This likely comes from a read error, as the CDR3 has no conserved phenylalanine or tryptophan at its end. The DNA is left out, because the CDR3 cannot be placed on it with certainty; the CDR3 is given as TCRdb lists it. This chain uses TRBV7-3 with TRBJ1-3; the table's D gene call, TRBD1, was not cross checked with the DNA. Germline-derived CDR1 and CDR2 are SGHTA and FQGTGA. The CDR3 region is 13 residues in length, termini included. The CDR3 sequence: CASRVHRVGGSEQ.

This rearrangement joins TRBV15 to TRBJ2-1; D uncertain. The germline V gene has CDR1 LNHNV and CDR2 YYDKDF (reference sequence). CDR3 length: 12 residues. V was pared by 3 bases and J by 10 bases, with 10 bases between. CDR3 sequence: CATSSRRVEQFF. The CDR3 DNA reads TGTGCCACCAGCAGTAGAAGGGTCGAGCAGTTCTTC.

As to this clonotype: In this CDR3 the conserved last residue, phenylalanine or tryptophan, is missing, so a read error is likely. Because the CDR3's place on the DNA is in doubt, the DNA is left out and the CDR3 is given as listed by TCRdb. This CDR3 is CASSPSSGGGTEV. The rearrangement uses TRBV9 and TRBJ1-1; the table's D call, TRBD1, has no DNA check behind it. The germline gives CDR1 SGDLS, CDR2 YYNGEE. Counting both end residues, the CDR3 totals 13 amino acids.

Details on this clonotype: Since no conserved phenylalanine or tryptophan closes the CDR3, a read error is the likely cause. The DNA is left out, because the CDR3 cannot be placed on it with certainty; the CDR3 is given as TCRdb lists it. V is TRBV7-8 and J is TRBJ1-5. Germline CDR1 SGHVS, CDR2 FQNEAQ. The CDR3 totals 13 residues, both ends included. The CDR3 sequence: CASSFTDEPRETH.

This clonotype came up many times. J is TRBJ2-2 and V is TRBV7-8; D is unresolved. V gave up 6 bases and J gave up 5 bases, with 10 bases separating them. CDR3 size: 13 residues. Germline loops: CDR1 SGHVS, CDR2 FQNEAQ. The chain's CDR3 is CASRKHGTGELFF. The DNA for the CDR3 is TGTGCCAGCAGAAAGCACGGGACCGGGGAGCTGTTTTTT. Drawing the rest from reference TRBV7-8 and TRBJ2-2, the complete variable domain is GAGVSQSPRYKVAKRGQDVALRCDPISGHVSLFWYQQALGQGPEFLTYFQNEAQLDKSGLPSDRFFAERPEGSVSTLKIQRTQQEDSAVYLCASRKHGTGELFFGEGSRLTVL.

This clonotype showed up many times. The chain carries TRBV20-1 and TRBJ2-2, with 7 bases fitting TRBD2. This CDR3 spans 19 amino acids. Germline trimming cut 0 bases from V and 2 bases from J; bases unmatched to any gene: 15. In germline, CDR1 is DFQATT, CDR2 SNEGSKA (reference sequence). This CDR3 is CSAREWGGGLSGNTGELFF. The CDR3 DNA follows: TGCAGTGCTAGAGAATGGGGCGGGGGACTATCGGGAAACACCGGGGAGCTGTTTTTT.

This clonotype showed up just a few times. The CDR3 DNA sequence: TGTGCCAGCAGCTTATCGGGGATAGGGGCTTTCTTT. Translation: CASSLSGIGAFF. This sequence joins TRBV7-3 and TRBJ1-1; D uncertain. Germline CDR1 SGHTA, CDR2 FQGTGA. V lost 2 bases and J lost 11, with 12 bases in between. The CDR3 spans 12 residues.

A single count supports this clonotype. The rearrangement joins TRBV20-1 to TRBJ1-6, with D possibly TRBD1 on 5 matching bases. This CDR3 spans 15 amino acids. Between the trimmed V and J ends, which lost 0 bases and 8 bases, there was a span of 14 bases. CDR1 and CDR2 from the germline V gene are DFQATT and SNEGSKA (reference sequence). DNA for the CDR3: TGCAGTGCTAGAGAACGACAGCTTCGTGATTCACCCCTCCACTTT. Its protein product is CSARERQLRDSPLHF.

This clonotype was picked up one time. This CDR3 reads CAISGRDRGDWQFF. In DNA form, the CDR3 reads TGTGCCATCAGTGGACGAGACAGGGGAGATTGGCAGTTCTTC. The chain joins TRBV10-3 to TRBJ2-1, with 8 bases matching TRBD1. The CDR3 covers 14 residues. V gave up 4 bases and J gave up 12 bases; unmatched junction bases: 11. Germline lookup yields CDR1 ENHRY and CDR2 SYGVKD.

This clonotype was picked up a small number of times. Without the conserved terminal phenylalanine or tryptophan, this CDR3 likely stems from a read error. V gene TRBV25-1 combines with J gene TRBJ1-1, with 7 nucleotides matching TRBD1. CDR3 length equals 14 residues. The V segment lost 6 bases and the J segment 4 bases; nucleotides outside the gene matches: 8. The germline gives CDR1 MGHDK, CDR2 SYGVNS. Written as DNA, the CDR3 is TGTGCCAGCAGCTCAGGGGGTGATGGCACTGAAGCTTTCCTT. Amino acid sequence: CASSSGGDGTEAFL.

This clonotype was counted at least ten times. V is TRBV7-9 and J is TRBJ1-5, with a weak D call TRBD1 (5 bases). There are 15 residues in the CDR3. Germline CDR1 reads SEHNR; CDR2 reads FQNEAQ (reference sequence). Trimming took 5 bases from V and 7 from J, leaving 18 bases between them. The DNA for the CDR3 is TGTGCCAGCAGCGTTTTCGGATCAAGGGACCAGCCCCAGCATTTT. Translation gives CASSVFGSRDQPQHF.

The CDR3 protein is CASSRATGAKQYF. In DNA, the CDR3 is TGTGCCAGCAGCCGAGCGACAGGGGCAAAACAGTACTTC. The chain uses TRBV5-4 and TRBJ2-7, with 8 nucleotides matching TRBD1. The CDR3 covers 13 residues. J lost 10 bases, V lost 4 bases, and 10 bases had no gene match. From germline, CDR1 is SGHNT and CDR2 YYREEE (reference sequence).